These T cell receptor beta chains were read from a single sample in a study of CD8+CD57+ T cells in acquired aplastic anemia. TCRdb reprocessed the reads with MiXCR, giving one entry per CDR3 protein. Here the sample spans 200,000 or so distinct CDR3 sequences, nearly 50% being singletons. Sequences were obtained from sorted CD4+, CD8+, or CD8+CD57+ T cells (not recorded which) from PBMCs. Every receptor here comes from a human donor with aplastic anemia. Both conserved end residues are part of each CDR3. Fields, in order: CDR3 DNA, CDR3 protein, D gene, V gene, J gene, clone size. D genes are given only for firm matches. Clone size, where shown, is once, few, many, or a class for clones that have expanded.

TGCAGCGTTGAAAGCGGCGGTCGGGAGCTGTTTTTT	CSVESGGRELFF	.	TRBV29-1	TRBJ2-2	.
TGTGCCAGCAGCTTTGGTAGCGGGAGTTGTACAGATACGCAGTATTTT	CASSFGSGSCTDTQYF	TRBD2	TRBV11-1	TRBJ2-3	.
TGCGCCAGCAGCCCCCGGGCGGCTAGCGGGACGTACGATGAGCAGTTCTTC	CASSPRAASGTYDEQFF	TRBD2	TRBV5-1	TRBJ2-1	few
TGTGCCAGTAGTATAGGGTTAACCTACGAGCAGTACTTC	CASSIGLTYEQYF	.	TRBV19	TRBJ2-7	.
TGCAGCGTATCCTATGGGGGGACAGGGCCCATGAACACTGAAGCTTTCTTT	CSVSYGGTGPMNTEAFF	TRBD1	TRBV29-1	TRBJ1-1	.
TGCGCCAGCAGTGATTGGACAGGCTTAGGTACCGCTGAAGCTTTCTTT	CASSDWTGLGTAEAFF	TRBD1	TRBV10-1	TRBJ1-1	.
TGCGCCAGCAGTTCCGGGACTAGCGGTTACGAGCAGTACTTC	CASSSGTSGYEQYF	TRBD2	TRBV5-1	TRBJ2-7	many
TGTGCCACCAGTGGTTTAGGGAATTTCTTCTCTGGGGCCAACGTCCTGACTTTC	CATSGLGNFFSGANVLTF	.	TRBV24-1	TRBJ2-6	many
TGTGCCACACAGCGGGCAGGGTACAATGAGCAGTTCTTC	CATQRAGYNEQFF	.	TRBV24-1	TRBJ2-1	.
TGTGCCAGCGGATTTACTAGCGGCTACGAGCAGTACTTC	CASGFTSGYEQYF	TRBD2	TRBV7-8	TRBJ2-7	many
TGCAGCTCGGGACAGGCTGGAGAGCAGTACTTC	CSSGQAGEQYF	TRBD1	TRBV29-1	TRBJ2-7	once
TGTGCCAGCAGATCCGGGACGGTGGGCTACGAGCAGTACTTC	CASRSGTVGYEQYF	.	TRBV28	TRBJ2-7	many
TGTGCCAGCAGTGTACAGGGTCGGGAAAAACTGTTTTTT	CASSVQGREKLFF	.	TRBV12-3/TRBV12-4	TRBJ1-4	.
TGTGCCAGCAGTTACGGGACAGGGGGCATTAATTCACCCCTCCACTTT	CASSYGTGGINSPLHF	TRBD1	TRBV6-2/TRBV6-3	TRBJ1-6	.
TGTGCCAGCAGCTTGGAAGGCAGGGGGGCTTATGGCTACACCTTC	CASSLEGRGAYGYTF	TRBD1	TRBV5-5	TRBJ1-2	many
TGTGCCAGCAGTCGTTCGACAGGGGCCTACACCTTC	CASSRSTGAYTF	TRBD1	TRBV2	TRBJ1-2	.
TGTGCCACCAGCAGAGATGCGGCGGGCACCTACGAGCAGTACTTC	CATSRDAAGTYEQYF	.	TRBV15	TRBJ2-7	.
TGTGCCAGCAGCTTGGGGAACGTATTGAACACTGAAGCTTTCTTT	CASSLGNVLNTEAFF	.	TRBV5-5	TRBJ1-1	.
TGTGCCACCAGTGATAGAGCTGACGGCTACACCTTC	CATSDRADGYTF	.	TRBV24-1	TRBJ1-2	.
TGTGCCAGTAGTATAGTAGGCAGGGGACGGCAGCCCCAGCATTTT	CASSIVGRGRQPQHF	.	TRBV19	TRBJ1-5	many
TGTGCCAGCAAGAGGAGCTCCTACGAGCAGTACTTC	CASKRSSYEQYF	.	TRBV6-6	TRBJ2-7	many
TGTGCCACCAGAGGGACAGGGAACACAGATGCGCAGTATTTT	CATRGTGNTDAQYF	TRBD1	TRBV24-1	TRBJ2-3	.
TGTGCCAGCAGCTTACGGGGAACCAATCAGCCCCAGCATTTT	CASSLRGTNQPQHF	.	TRBV7-2	TRBJ1-5	many
TGTGCCAGTAGGTTAGAAAGGTACACTGAAGCTTTCTTT	CASRLERYTEAFF	.	TRBV19	TRBJ1-1	many
TGTGCCAGCAGTCCGGGGGCTAGCAATCAGCCCCAGCATTTT	CASSPGASNQPQHF	.	TRBV25-1	TRBJ1-5	many
TGTGCCTGGAGTGTATTGGCAGGTGGGCAGTACTTC	CAWSVLAGGQYF	.	TRBV30	TRBJ2-7	many
TGCAGCGTTTCCGGGACCTCCTACGAGCAGTACTTC	CSVSGTSYEQYF	.	TRBV29-1	TRBJ2-7	few
TGTGCCAGCACCCGGACAGGGATTAACTATGGCTACACCTTC	CASTRTGINYGYTF	TRBD1	TRBV9	TRBJ1-2	many
TGTGCCAGCAGTTACTCGAGGCCAGGGACTGGAAACACCATATATTTT	CASSYSRPGTGNTIYF	.	TRBV6-5	TRBJ1-3	few
TGTGCCAGCAGTGGCTTCAGGCAGGGGAGGACTGAAGCTTTCTTT	CASSGFRQGRTEAFF	.	TRBV6-1	TRBJ1-1	.
TGCGCCAGCAGCTTGGCCGCGGGAGAGGGGGGCGGTGAGCAGTTCTTC	CASSLAAGEGGGEQFF	.	TRBV5-1	TRBJ2-1	.
TGTGCCAGCAGGAAAACAGGGATTTTCGACTATGGCTACACCTTC	CASRKTGIFDYGYTF	.	TRBV19	TRBJ1-2	few
TGTGCTAGCAGCTTAAACAGCCTGGGGGAGACCCAGTACTTC	CASSLNSLGETQYF	.	TRBV7-7	TRBJ2-5	many
TGTGCCACCAGTGCAGGACCGGGACAGTCTTACAATGAGCAGTTCTTC	CATSAGPGQSYNEQFF	TRBD1	TRBV24-1	TRBJ2-1	few
TGCAGTGCTAGCGGGGGGCACGGCTACGCCTTC	CSASGGHGYAF	.	TRBV20-1	TRBJ1-2	.
TGTGCCAGCAGCTTACGTAGGTCAGATACGCAGTATTTT	CASSLRRSDTQYF	.	TRBV11-2	TRBJ2-3	few
TGTGCCAGCACTAGGCAGTCGAATCAGCCCCAGCATTTT	CASTRQSNQPQHF	.	TRBV18	TRBJ1-5	few
TGTGCCAGTAGTATAGTCAGTGGCGGGCCTGAAGCTTTCTTT	CASSIVSGGPEAFF	.	TRBV19	TRBJ1-1	once
TGTGCCAGCAGTGAAGGAGACCGAAGGGCCCCCTTC	CASSEGDRRAPF	.	TRBV2	TRBJ2-7	.
TGTGCCAGCAGTTTAAACAGGACGAGGTTGGGTAATGAAAAACTGTTTTTC	CASSLNRTRLGNEKLFF	.	TRBV11-2	TRBJ1-4	.
TGTGCCAGTAGTATAGAGGGGGCGAATAATTCACCCCTCCACTTT	CASSIEGANNSPLHF	.	TRBV19	TRBJ1-6	.
TGTGCCAGTGGACAGGTATCTAACTATGGCTACACCTTC	CASGQVSNYGYTF	TRBD1	TRBV19	TRBJ1-2	.
TGCGCCAGCAACTTTGTCGAAAGCACAGATACGCAGTATTTT	CASNFVESTDTQYF	.	TRBV10-2	TRBJ2-3	.
TGTGCCAGCAGCGGGGGTGGTCCCGGGGAGCTGTTTTTT	CASSGGGPGELFF	.	TRBV7-9	TRBJ2-2	.
TGTGCCAGCAGCCCCCCCACCAATACGCAGTATTTT	CASSPPTNTQYF	.	TRBV7-2	TRBJ2-3	few
TGTGCCACCAGTTACTCGTGGACAGGGGATCTAGGAAAACTGTTTTTT	CATSYSWTGDLGKLFF	TRBD1	TRBV24-1	TRBJ1-4	once
TGCAGTGCTAGAGGGGTAGCGGGAGGGCCCTACGAGCAGTACTTC	CSARGVAGGPYEQYF	TRBD2	TRBV20-1	TRBJ2-7	.
TGTGCCACTCATGGTGGGCAATATTCACCCCTCCACTTT	CATHGGQYSPLHF	.	TRBV10-3	TRBJ1-6	.
TGTGCCAGCTCCAGGGACGAGGAGACCCAGTACTTC	CASSRDEETQYF	.	TRBV6-1	TRBJ2-5	.
TGTGCCAGCAGCCATCGATCCTCCCTCAGCGGAGGGGACTATGAGCAGTTCTTC	CASSHRSSLSGGDYEQFF	.	TRBV3-1	TRBJ2-1	many
TGTGCCAGCAGCTTGCTAGCGGGCGTACGCCAAGAGACCCAGTACTTC	CASSLLAGVRQETQYF	TRBD2	TRBV5-8	TRBJ2-5	.
TGTGCCAGCGGGGCTGGGGTCTCTGGAAACACCATATATTTT	CASGAGVSGNTIYF	.	TRBV19	TRBJ1-3	.
TGTGCCAGCAACATTATGGGGAACACTGAAGCTTTCTTT	CASNIMGNTEAFF	.	TRBV28	TRBJ1-1	many
TGTGCCAGCAGCTTGGACAGGGGATTGTATGGCTACACCTTC	CASSLDRGLYGYTF	TRBD1	TRBV5-4	TRBJ1-2	many
TGTGCCAGCAGCGCGACTAGCGGGGGATACTACAATGAGCAGTTCTTC	CASSATSGGYYNEQFF	TRBD2	TRBV6-1	TRBJ2-1	.
TGTGCCAGCAGCATAAACAGGGGGACTGAAGCTTTCTTT	CASSINRGTEAFF	TRBD1	TRBV7-2	TRBJ1-1	once
TGCAGTGCTAGAGCGACAGAAAGGGGCTATGGCTACACCTTC	CSARATERGYGYTF	.	TRBV20-1	TRBJ1-2	many